A selection of T cell receptor beta chains follows, all from one sample in a study of blood T cells in healthy people across ages. TCRdb recomputed calls from the 5' RACE reads with MiXCR, one row per CDR3 protein. The sample holds a few hundred thousand distinct CDR3 sequences, 52% seen once. Sequencing was carried out using blood. The receptors stem from a man in his 60s in good health. CDR3s include the opening cysteine and the closing phenylalanine or tryptophan. The order of the fields is clone size, V gene, D gene, J gene, CDR3 protein, CDR3 DNA. The D gene is left open where the match is weak. Only some rows state a clone size, as once, few, many or a class for expanded clones.

clone_size: -; v_call: TRBV20-1; d_call: -; j_call: TRBJ2-1; cdr3_aa: CSADGGHEQFF; cdr3_nt: TGCAGTGCTGACGGGGGGCATGAGCAGTTCTTC
clone_size: few; v_call: TRBV7-2; d_call: TRBD2; j_call: TRBJ2-3; cdr3_aa: CASSPRPRGRTDTQYF; cdr3_nt: TGTGCCAGCAGCCCTCGGCCGCGGGGGAGGACAGATACGCAGTATTTT
clone_size: -; v_call: TRBV10-1; d_call: -; j_call: TRBJ2-7; cdr3_aa: CASSEGHGSYEQYF; cdr3_nt: TGCGCCAGCAGTGAGGGGCACGGTTCCTACGAGCAGTACTTC
clone_size: -; v_call: TRBV4-1; d_call: -; j_call: TRBJ1-2; cdr3_aa: CASSPRRMANYGYTF; cdr3_nt: TGCGCCAGCAGCCCCCGACGGATGGCTAACTATGGCTACACCTTC
clone_size: few; v_call: TRBV27; d_call: -; j_call: TRBJ2-1; cdr3_aa: CASSPQRPYNEQFF; cdr3_nt: TGTGCCAGCAGCCCTCAGCGGCCGTACAATGAGCAGTTCTTC
clone_size: -; v_call: TRBV5-5; d_call: TRBD2; j_call: TRBJ2-7; cdr3_aa: CASSLDPGTSGYEQYF; cdr3_nt: TGTGCCAGCAGCTTGGACCCCGGGACTAGCGGTTACGAGCAGTACTTC
clone_size: -; v_call: TRBV7-9; d_call: -; j_call: TRBJ2-1; cdr3_aa: CASSLVEGGQFF; cdr3_nt: TGTGCCAGCAGCTTAGTAGAAGGTGGGCAGTTCTTC
clone_size: few; v_call: TRBV20-1; d_call: TRBD2; j_call: TRBJ2-2; cdr3_aa: CSARQVGGAGGNTGELFF; cdr3_nt: TGCAGTGCTAGACAAGTTGGTGGAGCGGGGGGGAACACCGGGGAGCTGTTTTTT
clone_size: -; v_call: TRBV20-1; d_call: TRBD2; j_call: TRBJ2-7; cdr3_aa: CSARLAGGPYEQYF; cdr3_nt: TGCAGTGCTAGACTAGCGGGAGGGCCTTACGAGCAGTACTTC
clone_size: -; v_call: TRBV6-5; d_call: -; j_call: TRBJ1-3; cdr3_aa: CASSPQDSRNTIYF; cdr3_nt: TGTGCCAGCAGTCCCCAGGACAGCCGAAACACCATATATTTT
clone_size: many; v_call: TRBV7-7; d_call: TRBD2; j_call: TRBJ2-3; cdr3_aa: CASSPGLAGDTQYF; cdr3_nt: TGTGCTAGCAGCCCGGGACTAGCCGGAGATACGCAGTATTTT
clone_size: -; v_call: TRBV6-1; d_call: -; j_call: TRBJ2-7; cdr3_aa: CASHGSNEQYF; cdr3_nt: TGTGCCAGCCACGGATCGAACGAGCAGTACTTC
clone_size: -; v_call: TRBV6-2/TRBV6-3; d_call: -; j_call: TRBJ1-4; cdr3_aa: CASSYSHPGREKLFF; cdr3_nt: TGTGCCAGCAGTTACTCCCACCCAGGGCGTGAAAAACTGTTTTTT
clone_size: -; v_call: TRBV10-2; d_call: -; j_call: TRBJ2-3; cdr3_aa: CASSDRAEDDTDTQYF; cdr3_nt: TGCGCCAGCAGTGATCGGGCAGAGGACGACACAGATACGCAGTATTTT
clone_size: many; v_call: TRBV29-1; d_call: -; j_call: TRBJ2-7; cdr3_aa: CSVQVGEQYF; cdr3_nt: TGCAGCGTCCAGGTCGGGGAGCAGTACTTC
clone_size: -; v_call: TRBV7-9; d_call: TRBD1; j_call: TRBJ2-5; cdr3_aa: CASSPTRTGGETQYF; cdr3_nt: TGTGCCAGCAGCCCGACGAGGACAGGGGGAGAGACCCAGTACTTC
clone_size: -; v_call: TRBV6-2/TRBV6-3; d_call: -; j_call: TRBJ2-6; cdr3_aa: CASSPGETEANVLTF; cdr3_nt: TGTGCCAGCAGCCCCGGAGAAACTGAGGCCAACGTCCTGACTTTC
clone_size: -; v_call: TRBV7-9; d_call: -; j_call: TRBJ2-3; cdr3_aa: CASSLKQSTDTQYF; cdr3_nt: TGTGCCAGCAGCTTAAAGCAAAGCACAGATACGCAGTATTTT
clone_size: -; v_call: TRBV10-3; d_call: -; j_call: TRBJ2-7; cdr3_aa: CAISRGGYEQYF; cdr3_nt: TGTGCCATCTCGCGGGGTGGATACGAGCAGTACTTC
clone_size: -; v_call: TRBV20-1; d_call: TRBD2; j_call: TRBJ2-3; cdr3_aa: CSARDRWRERTDTQYF; cdr3_nt: TGCAGTGCTAGAGATCGGTGGCGGGAGAGGACAGATACGCAGTATTTT
clone_size: -; v_call: TRBV9; d_call: TRBD2; j_call: TRBJ2-3; cdr3_aa: CASGGLGRVTQYF; cdr3_nt: TGTGCCAGCGGCGGACTAGGGAGAGTTACGCAGTATTTT
clone_size: few; v_call: TRBV28; d_call: -; j_call: TRBJ1-4; cdr3_aa: CASSPLGRHEKLFF; cdr3_nt: TGTGCCAGCAGCCCCCTCGGGCGGCATGAAAAACTGTTTTTT
clone_size: -; v_call: TRBV18; d_call: -; j_call: TRBJ2-6; cdr3_aa: CASSRDISLSGANVLTF; cdr3_nt: TGTGCCAGCTCCCGGGACATTTCCCTCTCTGGGGCCAACGTCCTGACTTTC
clone_size: -; v_call: TRBV5-6; d_call: -; j_call: TRBJ2-2; cdr3_aa: CASSGLTPGTGELFF; cdr3_nt: TGTGCCAGCAGCGGACTAACCCCGGGTACCGGGGAGCTGTTTTTT
clone_size: many; v_call: TRBV7-8; d_call: TRBD1; j_call: TRBJ2-1; cdr3_aa: CASSERDRGTYSYNEQFF; cdr3_nt: TGTGCCAGCAGCGAAAGGGACAGGGGGACTTACTCCTACAATGAGCAGTTCTTC
clone_size: few; v_call: TRBV20-1; d_call: TRBD1; j_call: TRBJ1-2; cdr3_aa: CSARGRTGGAYGYTF; cdr3_nt: TGCAGTGCTAGAGGGAGAACAGGGGGCGCTTATGGCTACACCTTC
clone_size: -; v_call: TRBV3-1; d_call: -; j_call: TRBJ2-5; cdr3_aa: CASSQDWTHQETQYF; cdr3_nt: TGTGCCAGCAGCCAAGATTGGACCCACCAAGAGACCCAGTACTTC